This TCR beta chain emerged from a study of T cells after somatic rescue of genetic block. This clone has a handful of counts. Only in-frame clones appear in the TCRdb table, and some are missing; sequencing was by immunoSEQ multiplex PCR. The sample yields under 8,500 clones, roughly 80% seen once. What was sequenced was peripheral blood mononuclear cells (PBMCs). This TCR was sampled from a boy younger than 18.

The CDR3 nucleotides are TGTGCCAGCAGTTACATGGCTAACTACGAGCAGTACTTC. It translates to CASSYMANYEQYF. The genes are TRBV6-8 and TRBJ2-7, with D uncertain. The V gene lost 2 bases and the J gene lost 3 bases, with 8 bases spanning the gap. From germline, CDR1 is MNHGY and CDR2 SAAAGT. The CDR3 is 13 amino acids.